These 5 T cell receptor beta chains originate from one sample sequenced in a study of blood T cell repertoires in COVID-19. Some clones are missing from TCRdb's copy, which holds only in-frame ones; the method was immunoSEQ multiplex PCR. The table records over 40,000 clones, just over 85% of them present only once. The material sequenced was peripheral blood. These receptors came from a man older than 75 with active COVID-19.

The rearrangement uses TRBV2 and TRBJ2-7, with TRBD1 identical over 8 bases. This CDR3 has 13 residues. Per the germline V gene, CDR1 is SNHLY and CDR2 is FYNNEI. V dropped 6 bases and J dropped 3; count of bases not matched to a gene: 4. The CDR3 loop is CASRAGGGYEQYF. The CDR3 DNA sequence: TGTGCCAGCAGGGCAGGGGGCGGCTACGAGCAGTACTTC.

The gene calls are TRBV6-2 or TRBV6-3 and TRBJ2-5, with 15 bases lining up with TRBD2. This CDR3 spans 18 amino acids. V shed 5 bases, J shed 1 base, and the junction held 8 bases outside the gene matches. Germline CDR1 reads MNHEY; CDR2 reads SVGEGT. The DNA for the CDR3 is TGTGCCAGCAGTAAAACCGGACTAGCGGGAGGGTCCCAAGAGACCCAGTACTTC. The encoded protein is CASSKTGLAGGSQETQYF.

V and J are TRBV5-1 and TRBJ1-4, with 8 bases matching TRBD1. The CDR3 spans 16 residues. V shed 4 bases and J 5 bases; nucleotides not matched to a gene: 10. The germline V gene has CDR1 SGHRS and CDR2 YFSETQ. CDR3 in DNA: TGCGCCAGCAGCCAAGGACAGGGCCTCCAAAATGAAAAACTGTTTTTT. Protein: CASSQGQGLQNEKLFF.

This sequence joins TRBV11-2 and TRBJ2-7; 12 nucleotides align to TRBD2. The CDR3 is 17 residues long. V was pared by 3 bases and J by 0 bases, with 6 bases of the junction left unmatched. From germline, CDR1 is SGHAT and CDR2 FQNNGV. CDR3 in amino acids: CASSFGTSGLGSYEQYF. CDR3 coding DNA: TGTGCCAGCAGCTTTGGGACTAGCGGGCTCGGCTCCTACGAGCAGTACTTC.

The rearrangement joins TRBV11-2 to TRBJ2-7, with 7 bases fitting TRBD2. The CDR3 is made up of 14 amino acids. The germline V gene encodes CDR1 SGHAT and CDR2 FQNNGV. V shed 5 bases and J 2 bases; nucleotides not matched to a gene: 6. CDR3 sequence reads: CASSNMGGAYEQYF. CDR3 bases: TGTGCCAGCAGCAATATGGGGGGGGCCTACGAGCAGTACTTC.